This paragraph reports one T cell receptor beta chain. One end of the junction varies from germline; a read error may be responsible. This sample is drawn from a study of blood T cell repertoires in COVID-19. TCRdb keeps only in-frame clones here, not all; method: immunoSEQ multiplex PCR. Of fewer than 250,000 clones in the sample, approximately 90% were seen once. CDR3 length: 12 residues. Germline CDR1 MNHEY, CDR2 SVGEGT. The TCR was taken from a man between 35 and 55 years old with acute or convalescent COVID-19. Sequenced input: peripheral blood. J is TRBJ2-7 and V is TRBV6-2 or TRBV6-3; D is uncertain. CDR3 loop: CASSPSSYEQYF. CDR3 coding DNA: TGTGCCAGCAGCCCGAGCTCCTATGAGCAGTACTTC.